The rows below give T cell receptor beta chains drawn from one sample of a study of molecular identifiers for immune sequencing clone quantification. MiXCR, applied by TCRdb to the PCR reads, yields one record per CDR3 protein. Among about 510,000 distinct CDR3 sequences listed, around 23% were seen once. Sequenced sample: naive CD8+ T cells from blood, with Jurkat cell RNA spiked in. These TCRs come from a human donor in good health. Some libraries in this study had Jurkat cell RNA spiked in. Both conserved end residues are part of each CDR3. The D gene is left open where the match is weak. Rows may omit the clone size; those that give it use once, few, many or a size class.

V: TRBV13; J: TRBJ2-7; size: NA; D: NA; CDR3: CASSHSDGAGEQYF; DNA: TGTGCCAGCAGCCACTCGGACGGGGCGGGCGAGCAGTACTTC
V: TRBV2; J: TRBJ2-1; size: many; D: TRBD2; CDR3: CASSSVGTSVYNEQFF; DNA: TGTGCCAGCAGTTCGGTCGGGACTAGCGTGTACAATGAGCAGTTCTTC
V: TRBV7-9; J: TRBJ2-1; size: NA; D: NA; CDR3: CASSRLNNEQFF; DNA: TGTGCCAGCAGCCGACTGAACAATGAGCAGTTCTTC
V: TRBV3-1; J: TRBJ2-1; size: few; D: TRBD2; CDR3: CASSQVGGSSYNEQFF; DNA: TGTGCCAGCAGCCAAGTGGGCGGGAGCTCCTACAATGAGCAGTTCTTC
V: TRBV7-9; J: TRBJ1-2; size: NA; D: NA; CDR3: CASSSNPGHEGYGYTF; DNA: TGTGCCAGCAGCTCGAACCCCGGACACGAGGGTTATGGCTACACCTTC
V: TRBV6-2/TRBV6-3; J: TRBJ2-1; size: NA; D: NA; CDR3: CASSWGTEQFF; DNA: TGTGCCAGCAGTTGGGGGACAGAGCAGTTCTTC
V: TRBV11-2; J: TRBJ2-5; size: few; D: TRBD2; CDR3: CASSLETSGGETQYF; DNA: TGTGCCAGCAGCTTAGAGACTAGCGGGGGTGAGACCCAGTACTTC
V: TRBV7-9; J: TRBJ2-7; size: few; D: NA; CDR3: CASSQPATYEQYF; DNA: TGTGCCAGCAGCCAACCCGCCACCTACGAGCAGTACTTC
V: TRBV30; J: TRBJ2-1; size: NA; D: TRBD1; CDR3: CAWTTGTGDYNEQFF; DNA: TGTGCCTGGACCACCGGGACAGGGGACTACAATGAGCAGTTCTTC
V: TRBV13; J: TRBJ2-5; size: NA; D: NA; CDR3: CASSSRGDRQETQYF; DNA: TGTGCCAGCAGCTCCAGAGGAGACAGGCAAGAGACCCAGTACTTC
V: TRBV6-6; J: TRBJ2-7; size: NA; D: NA; CDR3: CASSYLELYEQYF; DNA: TGTGCCAGCAGTTACCTGGAATTATACGAGCAGTACTTC
V: TRBV7-9; J: TRBJ2-7; size: NA; D: NA; CDR3: CASSLGRGGHYEQYF; DNA: TGTGCCAGCAGCTTAGGGAGGGGGGGCCACTACGAGCAGTACTTC
V: TRBV5-1; J: TRBJ2-7; size: many; D: NA; CDR3: CASSLGPASEQYF; DNA: TGCGCCAGCAGCTTGGGCCCGGCGTCGGAGCAGTACTTC
V: TRBV12-3/TRBV12-4; J: TRBJ1-1; size: many; D: NA; CDR3: CASSSWDGTEAFF; DNA: TGTGCCAGCAGTTCCTGGGACGGCACTGAAGCTTTCTTT
V: TRBV30; J: TRBJ2-7; size: many; D: NA; CDR3: CAWSETGIEQYF; DNA: TGTGCCTGGAGTGAGACAGGTATCGAGCAGTACTTC
V: TRBV4-3; J: TRBJ2-3; size: many; D: TRBD2; CDR3: CASSQSQTSGGRTDTQYF; DNA: TGCGCCAGCAGCCAATCTCAGACTAGCGGGGGACGCACAGATACGCAGTATTTT
V: TRBV23-1; J: TRBJ2-6; size: many; D: NA; CDR3: CASSQVSGPFVANVLTF; DNA: TGCGCCAGCAGTCAAGTTTCAGGCCCCTTCGTGGCCAACGTCCTGACTTTC
V: TRBV28; J: TRBJ1-2; size: many; D: NA; CDR3: CASSFRGAGYGYTF; DNA: TGTGCCAGCAGTTTTAGGGGCGCAGGCTATGGCTACACCTTC
V: TRBV7-9; J: TRBJ1-1; size: NA; D: NA; CDR3: CASSLSGSDYEAFF; DNA: TGTGCCAGCAGCTTATCGGGTAGCGACTATGAAGCTTTCTTT
V: TRBV11-2; J: TRBJ2-2; size: few; D: NA; CDR3: CASSLGPRPGELFF; DNA: TGTGCCAGCAGCTTAGGCCCCCGTCCCGGGGAGCTGTTTTTT
V: TRBV20-1; J: TRBJ2-3; size: NA; D: NA; CDR3: CSANPWDTDTDTQYF; DNA: TGCAGTGCTAACCCATGGGACACCGACACAGATACGCAGTATTTT
V: TRBV4-3; J: TRBJ2-7; size: few; D: NA; CDR3: CASSQGLTSWGLQYEQYF; DNA: TGCGCCAGCAGCCAGGGTTTGACCAGCTGGGGGTTGCAGTACGAGCAGTACTTC
V: TRBV27; J: TRBJ2-1; size: few; D: NA; CDR3: CASRLWGAIYNEQFF; DNA: TGTGCCAGCCGTTTATGGGGGGCGATATACAATGAGCAGTTCTTC
V: TRBV11-2; J: TRBJ1-1; size: NA; D: NA; CDR3: CASSLDLIGVGVDTEAFF; DNA: TGTGCCAGCAGCTTAGATCTTATTGGGGTGGGAGTGGACACTGAAGCTTTCTTT
V: TRBV30; J: TRBJ2-5; size: many; D: TRBD2; CDR3: CAWTVAGTSGETQYF; DNA: TGTGCCTGGACCGTAGCCGGGACTAGCGGCGAGACCCAGTACTTC
V: TRBV5-1; J: TRBJ2-7; size: few; D: TRBD2; CDR3: CASKVGAGEAYEQYF; DNA: TGCGCCAGCAAAGTGGGTGCGGGAGAGGCCTACGAGCAGTACTTC
V: TRBV7-2; J: TRBJ2-7; size: NA; D: TRBD2; CDR3: CASSFSRGDEQYF; DNA: TGTGCCAGCAGCTTCTCTCGGGGGGACGAGCAGTACTTC
V: TRBV9; J: TRBJ2-1; size: NA; D: NA; CDR3: CASSADNEQFF; DNA: TGTGCCAGCAGCGCAGACAATGAGCAGTTCTTC
V: TRBV28; J: TRBJ2-4; size: NA; D: NA; CDR3: CASSSDRSKNIQYF; DNA: TGTGCCAGCAGTTCCGACAGATCCAAAAACATTCAGTACTTC
V: TRBV7-2; J: TRBJ2-2; size: NA; D: TRBD1; CDR3: CASTPGQGKGTGELFF; DNA: TGTGCCAGCACCCCGGGACAGGGGAAGGGCACCGGGGAGCTGTTTTTT
V: TRBV7-6; J: TRBJ2-7; size: few; D: NA; CDR3: CASSLAHSANGGYEQYF; DNA: TGTGCCAGCAGCTTAGCGCACTCGGCAAACGGCGGCTACGAGCAGTACTTC
V: TRBV9; J: TRBJ2-1; size: few; D: NA; CDR3: CASSAWERHNEQFF; DNA: TGTGCCAGCAGCGCGTGGGAGCGGCACAATGAGCAGTTCTTC
V: TRBV27; J: TRBJ1-2; size: NA; D: TRBD1; CDR3: CASSLGAGGLGYTF; DNA: TGTGCCAGCAGTTTAGGGGCAGGGGGCCTTGGCTACACCTTC
V: TRBV5-4; J: TRBJ2-1; size: few; D: NA; CDR3: CASSLWSYNEQFF; DNA: TGTGCCAGCAGCTTGTGGTCGTACAATGAGCAGTTCTTC
V: TRBV7-6; J: TRBJ2-7; size: many; D: NA; CDR3: CASSPPTVNYEQYF; DNA: TGTGCCAGCAGCCCCCCGACAGTGAACTACGAGCAGTACTTC
V: TRBV19; J: TRBJ2-1; size: few; D: NA; CDR3: CASSEGVLYNEQFF; DNA: TGTGCCAGTAGTGAAGGGGTCCTCTACAATGAGCAGTTCTTC
V: TRBV15; J: TRBJ1-1; size: few; D: NA; CDR3: CATSRVRGYTEAFF; DNA: TGTGCCACCAGCAGAGTTAGAGGTTACACTGAAGCTTTCTTT
V: TRBV13; J: TRBJ2-7; size: NA; D: TRBD1; CDR3: CASSLGAGGFAEQYF; DNA: TGTGCCAGCAGCTTAGGCGCAGGGGGCTTCGCCGAGCAGTACTTC
V: TRBV5-1; J: TRBJ2-3; size: many; D: TRBD2; CDR3: CASSGELAGSTDTQYF; DNA: TGCGCCAGCAGCGGCGAGCTAGCGGGGTCCACAGATACGCAGTATTTT
V: TRBV4-3; J: TRBJ2-3; size: NA; D: TRBD1; CDR3: CASSRTGSLNTQYF; DNA: TGCGCCAGCAGCCGGACAGGGAGTTTAAATACGCAGTATTTT
V: TRBV30; J: TRBJ2-7; size: NA; D: TRBD1; CDR3: CALNRGLTYEQYF; DNA: TGTGCCTTGAACAGGGGCTTGACCTACGAGCAGTACTTC
V: TRBV2; J: TRBJ1-1; size: many; D: NA; CDR3: CASSESGASEAFF; DNA: TGTGCCAGCAGTGAATCGGGGGCTAGTGAAGCTTTCTTT